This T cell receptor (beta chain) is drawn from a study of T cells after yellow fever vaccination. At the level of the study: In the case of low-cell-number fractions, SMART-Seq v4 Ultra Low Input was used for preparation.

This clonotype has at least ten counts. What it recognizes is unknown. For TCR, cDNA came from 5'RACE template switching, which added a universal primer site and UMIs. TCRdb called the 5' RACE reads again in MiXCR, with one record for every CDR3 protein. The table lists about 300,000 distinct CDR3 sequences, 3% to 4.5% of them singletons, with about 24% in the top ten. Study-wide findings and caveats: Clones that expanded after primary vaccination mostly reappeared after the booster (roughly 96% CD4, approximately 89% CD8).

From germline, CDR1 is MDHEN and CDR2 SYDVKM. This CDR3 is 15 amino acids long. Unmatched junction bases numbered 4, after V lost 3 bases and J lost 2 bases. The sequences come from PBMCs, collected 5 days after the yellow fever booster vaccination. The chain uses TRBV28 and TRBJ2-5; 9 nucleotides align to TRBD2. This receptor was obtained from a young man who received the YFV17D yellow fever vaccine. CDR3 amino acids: CASSFGTSRQETQYF. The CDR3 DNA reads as TGTGCCAGCAGTTTCGGGACTAGCAGACAAGAGACCCAGTACTTC.